This T cell receptor beta chain was sequenced in a study of T cell responses to AZD1222 COVID-19 vaccine. The ends lost 8 bases at V and 2 bases at J; junction bases unmatched: 9. Germline V gene sequence: CDR1 MNHEY, CDR2 SMNVEV (reference sequence). The CDR3 extends over 16 amino acids. Here immunoSEQ multiplex PCR was the method, and the copy in TCRdb shows in-frame clones only, minus some. The data show 70,000 to 90,000 clones, 86% seen once. As for this clone: Antigen specificity is unknown.

Study observations and caveats: Nearly half of spike-specific TCRs reportedly go after variant regions that carry no mutations. Repertoire samples came only from after the peak T cell response.

Source: peripheral blood, taken on day 0 of AZD1222 vaccination. The J gene is TRBJ2-6, the V gene TRBV27; 7 positions agree with TRBD1. This sequence originates from an adult in good health. The CDR3 nucleotides read TGTGCCAGCTGGAGGCAGGGGGTCCCTGGGGCCAACGTCCTGACTTTC. It specifies CASWRQGVPGANVLTF.